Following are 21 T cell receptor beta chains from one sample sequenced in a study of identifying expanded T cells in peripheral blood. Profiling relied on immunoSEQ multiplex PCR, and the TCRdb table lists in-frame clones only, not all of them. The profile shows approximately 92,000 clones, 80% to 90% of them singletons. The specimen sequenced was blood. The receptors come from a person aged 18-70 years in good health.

CDR3 residues: CASSQQTGATHNSPLHF. DNA for the CDR3: TGCGCCAGCAGCCAACAGACAGGGGCAACTCATAATTCACCCCTCCACTTT. The chain is built from TRBV4-1 and TRBJ1-6, with 8 bases that match TRBD1. Unmatched junction bases numbered 8, after V lost 2 bases and J lost 5 bases. CDR1 is MGHRA, CDR2 YSYEKL, per germline. There are 17 residues in the CDR3.

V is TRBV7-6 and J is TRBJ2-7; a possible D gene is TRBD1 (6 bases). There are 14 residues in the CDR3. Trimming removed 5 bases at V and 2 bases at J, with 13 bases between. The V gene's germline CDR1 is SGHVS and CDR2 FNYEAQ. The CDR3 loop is CASSPGTLTYEQYF. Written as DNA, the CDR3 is TGTGCCAGCAGCCCCGGGACATTGACCTACGAGCAGTACTTC. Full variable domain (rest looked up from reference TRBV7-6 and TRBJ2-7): GAGVSQSPRYKVTKRGQDVALRCDPISGHVSLYWYRQALGQGPEFLTYFNYEAQQDKSGLPNDRFSAERPEGSISTLTIQRTEQRDSAMYRCASSPGTLTYEQYFGPGTRLTVT.

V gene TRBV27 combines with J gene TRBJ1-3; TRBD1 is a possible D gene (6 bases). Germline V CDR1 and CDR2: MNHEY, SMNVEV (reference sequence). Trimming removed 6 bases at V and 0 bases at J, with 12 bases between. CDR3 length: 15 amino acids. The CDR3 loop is CASRLTGNSGNTIYF. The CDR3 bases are TGTGCCAGCAGGCTGACAGGCAACTCTGGAAACACCATATATTTT.

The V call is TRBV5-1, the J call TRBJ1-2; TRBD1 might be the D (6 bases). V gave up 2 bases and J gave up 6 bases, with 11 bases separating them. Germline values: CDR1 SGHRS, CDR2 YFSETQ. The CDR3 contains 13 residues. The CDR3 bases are TGCGCCAGCAGCTTTAGCCAGGGGAATGGCTACACCTTC. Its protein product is CASSFSQGNGYTF.

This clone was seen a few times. CDR3 region: CAWSYGTGTSNQPQHF. The DNA of the CDR3 is TGTGCCTGGAGTTACGGGACAGGCACCAGCAATCAGCCCCAGCATTTT. V usage is TRBV30 and J usage is TRBJ1-5; 8 bases agree with TRBD1. This CDR3 contains 16 residues. CDR1 is GTSNPN, CDR2 SVGIG, per germline (reference sequence). V dropped 2 bases and J dropped 1; count of bases not matched to a gene: 7.

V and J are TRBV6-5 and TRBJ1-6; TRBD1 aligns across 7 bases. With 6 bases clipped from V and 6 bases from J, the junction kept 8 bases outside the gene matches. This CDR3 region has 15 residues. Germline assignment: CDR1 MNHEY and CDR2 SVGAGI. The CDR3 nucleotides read TGTGCCAGCAGGACGGCGGGACAGATTAATTCACCCCTCCACTTT. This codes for CASRTAGQINSPLHF.

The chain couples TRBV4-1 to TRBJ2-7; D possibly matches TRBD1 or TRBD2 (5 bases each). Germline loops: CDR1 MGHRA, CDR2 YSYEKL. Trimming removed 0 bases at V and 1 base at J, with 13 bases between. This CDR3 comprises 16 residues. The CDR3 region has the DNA TGCGCCAGCAGCCAAGAGGTAGGGACGCAATCCTACGAGCAGTACTTC. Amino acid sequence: CASSQEVGTQSYEQYF.

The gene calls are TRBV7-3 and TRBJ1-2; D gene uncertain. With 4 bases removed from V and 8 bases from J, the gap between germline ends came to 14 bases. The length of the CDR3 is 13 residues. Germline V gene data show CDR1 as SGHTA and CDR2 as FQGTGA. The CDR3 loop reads CASSSAKQGGYTF. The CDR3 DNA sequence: TGTGCCAGCAGCTCCGCGAAACAAGGCGGCTACACCTTC.

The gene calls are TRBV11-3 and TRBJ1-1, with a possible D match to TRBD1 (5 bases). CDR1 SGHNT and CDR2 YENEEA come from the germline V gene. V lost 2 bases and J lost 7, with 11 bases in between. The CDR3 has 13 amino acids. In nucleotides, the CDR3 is TGTGCCAGCAGCTTATCCAGGGCTGGTGAAGCTTTCTTT. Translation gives CASSLSRAGEAFF.

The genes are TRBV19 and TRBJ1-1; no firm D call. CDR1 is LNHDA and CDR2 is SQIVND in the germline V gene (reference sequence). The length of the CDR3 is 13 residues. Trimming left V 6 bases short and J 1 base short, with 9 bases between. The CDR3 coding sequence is TGTGCCAGTAGAAATCAGAGGAACACTGAAGCTTTCTTT. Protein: CASRNQRNTEAFF.

DNA for the CDR3: TGTGCCAGTAGTATTCGTCAGGGCAATCAGCCCCAGCATTTT. It translates to CASSIRQGNQPQHF. The rearrangement links TRBV19 to TRBJ1-5, with D hard to call. The CDR3 consists of 14 residues. CDR1 and CDR2 (germline): LNHDA, SQIVND (reference sequence). V shed 3 bases and J shed 2 bases, with 8 bases lying between them.

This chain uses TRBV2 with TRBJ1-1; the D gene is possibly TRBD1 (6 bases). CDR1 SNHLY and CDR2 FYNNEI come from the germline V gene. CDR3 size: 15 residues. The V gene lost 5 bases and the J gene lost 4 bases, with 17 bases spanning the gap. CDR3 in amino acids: CASSHNRVLSTEAFF. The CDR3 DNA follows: TGTGCCAGCAGTCATAACAGGGTGCTCTCCACTGAAGCTTTCTTT. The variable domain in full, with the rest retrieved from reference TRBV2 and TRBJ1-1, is EPEVTQTPSHQVTQMGQEVILRCVPISNHLYFYWYRQILGQKVEFLVSFYNNEISEKSEIFDDQFSVERPDGSNFTLKIRSTKLEDSAMYFCASSHNRVLSTEAFFGQGTRLTVV.

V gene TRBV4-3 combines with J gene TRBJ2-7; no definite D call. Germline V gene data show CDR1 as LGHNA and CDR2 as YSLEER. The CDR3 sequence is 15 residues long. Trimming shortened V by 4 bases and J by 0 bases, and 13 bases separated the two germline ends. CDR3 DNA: TGCGCCAGCAGCCGCATCATCGGAACCTCCTACGAGCAGTACTTC. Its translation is CASSRIIGTSYEQYF.

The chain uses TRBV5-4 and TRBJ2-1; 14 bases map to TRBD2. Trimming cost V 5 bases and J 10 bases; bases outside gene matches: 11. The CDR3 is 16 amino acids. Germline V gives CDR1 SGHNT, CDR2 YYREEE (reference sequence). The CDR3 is CASSLRYRTSGGEQFF. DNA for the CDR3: TGTGCCAGCAGTCTAAGATATCGGACTAGCGGGGGGGAGCAGTTCTTC.

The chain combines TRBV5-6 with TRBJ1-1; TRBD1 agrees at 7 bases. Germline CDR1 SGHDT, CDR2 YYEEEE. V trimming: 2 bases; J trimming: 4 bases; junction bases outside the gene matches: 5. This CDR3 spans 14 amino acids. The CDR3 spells CASSFLSGGTEAFF. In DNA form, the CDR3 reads TGTGCCAGCAGCTTCTTGTCAGGGGGCACTGAAGCTTTCTTT.

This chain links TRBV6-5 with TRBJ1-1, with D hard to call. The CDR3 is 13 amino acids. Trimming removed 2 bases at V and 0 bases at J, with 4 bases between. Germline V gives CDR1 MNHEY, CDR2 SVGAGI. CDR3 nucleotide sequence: TGTGCCAGCAGTTACAGCATGAACACTGAAGCTTTCTTT. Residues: CASSYSMNTEAFF.

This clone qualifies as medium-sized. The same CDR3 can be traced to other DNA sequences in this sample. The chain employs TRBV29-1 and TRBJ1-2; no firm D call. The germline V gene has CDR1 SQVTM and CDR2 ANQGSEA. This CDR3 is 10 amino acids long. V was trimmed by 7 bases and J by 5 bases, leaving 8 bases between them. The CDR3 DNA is TGCAGCGCTTACTTATATGGCTACACCTTC. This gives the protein CSAYLYGYTF.

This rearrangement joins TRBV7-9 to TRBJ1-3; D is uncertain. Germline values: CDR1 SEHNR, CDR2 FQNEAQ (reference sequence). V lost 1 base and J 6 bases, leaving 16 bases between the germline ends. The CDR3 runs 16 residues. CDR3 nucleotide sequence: TGTGCCAGCAGCTTAGGTTGGTCGTCGGGAATAAACACCATATATTTT. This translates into CASSLGWSSGINTIYF.

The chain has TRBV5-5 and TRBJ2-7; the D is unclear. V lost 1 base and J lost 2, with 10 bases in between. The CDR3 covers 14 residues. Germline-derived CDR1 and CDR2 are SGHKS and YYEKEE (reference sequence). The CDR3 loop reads CASSLTPTAYEQYF. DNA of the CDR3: TGTGCCAGCAGCTTGACCCCCACAGCCTACGAGCAGTACTTC.

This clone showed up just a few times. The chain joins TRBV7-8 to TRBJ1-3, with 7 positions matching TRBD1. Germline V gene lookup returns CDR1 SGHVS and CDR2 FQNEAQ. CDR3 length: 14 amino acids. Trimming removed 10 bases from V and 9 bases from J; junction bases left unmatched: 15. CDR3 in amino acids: CATGEGQLAGTIYF. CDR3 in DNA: TGTGCCACCGGAGAGGGACAGCTTGCCGGCACCATATATTTT.

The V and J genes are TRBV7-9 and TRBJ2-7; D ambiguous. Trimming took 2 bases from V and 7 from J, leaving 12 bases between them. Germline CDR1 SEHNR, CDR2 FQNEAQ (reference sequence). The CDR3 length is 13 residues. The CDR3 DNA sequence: TGTGCCAGCAGCTTACTCGCCCTGGGGGAGCAGTACTTC. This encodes CASSLLALGEQYF.